This record looks at one TCR beta chain sequence and its context. Its recognized antigen is unknown. Per-base qualities were not stored, and no clone one base away is much larger. Inclusive of the bounding cysteine and phenylalanine, the CDR3 is 14 residues long. The DNA shown is the 42-base CDR3, in frame from base 1. At the junction V is shortened by 7 bases and J by 4 bases, with 16 bases in between. CDR1 SNHLY and CDR2 FYNNEI were looked up in the germline V gene. TCR beta CDR3 regions were amplified from RNA transcripts. A first-round RT-PCR of the TCR CDR3 used the HTBI primer set with the Qiagen OneStep RT-PCR kit. A second multiplex PCR round built the libraries, followed by size selection and purification. Paired-end sequencing of the libraries was performed with 100 bp reads on an Illumina HiSeq2000. From the authors' description of their analysis: SOAPnuke was used to process the raw data, throwing out any read that contained adapters or uncalled bases, had a mean Phred below 15, or lacked an exact constant-primer or identifier match. High-quality paired reads were merged with COPE v1.2.5, and unique nucleotide sequences were defined as clonotypes. Clonotypes were aligned to IMGT TRBV, TRBD and TRBJ reference segments using MiTCR v1.1. The analysis was restricted to V-J combinations with a frequency above 0.0001, which together covered about 99% of the repertoires. The TCS score was defined as F50 (clonal expansion) divided by E x V (chaos), with BLOSUM62-based TCRdist calculated between CDR3 peptides within each V-J. Welch's t-statistics and random forest reduced 500 to 650 V-J features to 13, which were used in a naive Bayes classifier (R e1071). The raw public data were reprocessed by TCRdb itself: fastp quality trimming at Q25, MiXCR clonotype calling, in-frame beta chains only. Rows merge per CDR3 protein into single entries with the most common DNA and genes. TCRdb's processing, not the study's, gives the V and J calls here. This sample gives hundreds of thousands of distinct CDR3 sequences in total; roughly a sixth of them show up just once. The ten largest clonotypes hold over 15% of the sample.

Hyperthyroidism patients were aged 18 to 65 years and newly diagnosed, with disease duration of less than 2 months. The study excluded patients with uncontrolled infections, other autoimmune diseases, pregnancy or lactation. Diagnoses relied on clinical symptoms, serum thyroxine and TRAb, thyroid ultrasound and orbital computed tomography. For progressor patients, blood was drawn at the first diagnosis of hyperthyroidism, before any ophthalmopathy symptoms had appeared. Ficoll-Paque density gradient centrifugation was used to isolate PBMCs from 9.5 to 10 ml of fresh peripheral blood. Progressor patients were defined as those initially diagnosed with Graves' hyperthyroidism in whom ophthalmopathy developed during follow-up. Trizol reagent was used to extract total RNA, and RNA quality was then checked on an Agilent 2100 Bioanalyzer. These data come from a study of T cells in Graves' hyperthyroidism and ophthalmopathy (dated by TCRdb to about 2019). Describing the broader study: Peripheral blood was collected at initial diagnosis, before any treatment. Prospective prediction of ophthalmopathy was tested in an independent validation cohort of approximately 19 hyperthyroidism patients and some 17 patients who later progressed to ophthalmopathy. In addition, the study compared T-cell repertoires in thyroid tissue and in blood from about six Graves' hyperthyroidism patients. The 100 discovery patients were randomly split 7:3 into training and test sets. According to the paper, TCR Vbeta CDR3 sequencing was carried out on some 140 peripheral blood samples, which came from fewer than 50 ophthalmopathy, 75 to 80 hyperthyroidism and roughly 17 progressor patients. Following sampling, methimazole starting at 30 mg daily was given to hyperthyroidism patients, and high-dose intravenous methylprednisolone was given to ophthalmopathy patients. TCR V-J signatures able to tell the groups apart were searched for in a discovery cohort of 90 to 100 patients, of whom about 40 had Graves' ophthalmopathy and roughly 57 had stable Graves' hyperthyroidism. Study-wide conclusions, independent of this receptor: In validation, progression to ophthalmopathy was predicted by the model with nearly 71% sensitivity and around 75% specificity, a median of roughly 6 months before onset. A 13 V-J signature model separated ophthalmopathy from stable hyperthyroidism, with 87.88% sensitivity and 81% to 82% specificity in cross-validation and 80%/75% in testing. Sample size was not statistically predetermined, and blinding of investigators to group allocation was not performed. Most expanded thyroid clonotypes (frequency above 0.001) were also found in blood, which suggests that blood repertoires may mirror thyroid immune responses.

The chain uses TRBV2 and TRBJ2-5; a weak D assignment points to TRBD2 (7 bases agree). The sequencing sample was made of blood. This receptor was obtained from a woman in her 50s with Graves' hyperthyroidism that later progressed to Graves' ophthalmopathy. At the DNA level, the sequence is TGTGCCAGCATGGGGGGGGCGGGCCGAGAGACCCAGTACTTC. This yields the protein CASMGGAGRETQYF.